This entry lists 6 T cell receptor beta chains sequenced from one sample in a study of Graves' ophthalmopathy and Graves' hyperthyroidism. Using RNA transcripts, the TCR beta CDR3 regions were amplified. HTBI primers were employed in first-round RT-PCR, then a second-round multiplex PCR followed. TCRdb ran MiXCR on the multiplex PCR reads and lists one entry per CDR3 protein. The data show about 550,000 distinct CDR3 sequences, with 39% seen just once and about 4% held by the top ten. The sequenced sample was peripheral blood or thyroid tissue (not recorded which). The receptor source for this set is an adult man with Graves' hyperthyroidism.

This clonotype was counted between two and nine times. This sequence joins TRBV12-5 and TRBJ1-5; D might be TRBD1 (5 bases). Germline-derived CDR1 and CDR2 are LGHNT and FRNRAP. CDR3 length equals 13 residues. V was cut by 7 bases and J by 6 bases, with 13 bases left in between. CDR3 region: CASANPGIQPQHF. The CDR3 DNA reads TGTGCTAGTGCCAATCCAGGGATTCAGCCCCAGCATTTT.

Many counts were recorded for this clonotype. Here the CDR3 DNA reads TGTGCCAGCAGCCTACAGGGGGTGGAAGAGACCCAGTACTTC. Translated, it gives CASSLQGVEETQYF. The chain recombines TRBV12-3 or TRBV12-4 with TRBJ2-5, with 8 nucleotides matching TRBD1. V lost 6 bases to trimming and J lost 3 bases; unmatched junction nucleotides: 6. The CDR3 is 14 residues long.

This clonotype was seen ten or more times. V is TRBV5-4 and J is TRBJ2-6, with unresolved D. V dropped 0 bases and J dropped 0 bases, with 4 bases sitting between them. CDR1 is SGHNT and CDR2 is YYREEE in the germline V gene (reference sequence). The CDR3 runs to 15 residues. CDR3 DNA: TGTGCCAGCAGCTTGGGGGACTCTGGGGCCAACGTCCTGACTTTC. It is translated as CASSLGDSGANVLTF. The complete variable domain, with remaining parts taken from reference TRBV5-4 and TRBJ2-6, reads ETGVTQSPTHLIKTRGQQVTLRCSSQSGHNTVSWYQQALGQGPQFIFQYYREEENGRGNFPPRFSGLQFPNYSSELNVNALELDDSALYLCASSLGDSGANVLTFGAGSRLTVL.

This clonotype has a count of ten or more. This chain uses TRBV20-1 with TRBJ1-5; the D gene is possibly TRBD1 (5 bases). This CDR3 has 16 residues. Deletions cut 3 bases from V and 0 bases from J, with 15 bases between. CDR1 DFQATT and CDR2 SNEGSKA come from the germline V gene (reference sequence). CDR3 residues: CSASTNTGFSNQPQHF. The CDR3 region has the DNA TGCAGTGCTAGCACCAACACAGGATTTAGCAATCAGCCCCAGCATTTT.

The chain recombines TRBV7-8 with TRBJ2-7; D is possibly TRBD2 (5 bases). The J call is in doubt because the DNA end fits TRBJ2-1 better. Germline CDR1 SGHVS, CDR2 FQNEAQ. The CDR3 has 15 amino acids. CDR3 DNA sequence: TGTGCCAGCAGCAGCAAGCCGGCGGGCCACAATGAGCAGTTCTTC. Translating it yields CASSSKPAGHNEQFF.

The chain carries TRBV2 and TRBJ2-7, with D possibly TRBD1 on 5 matching bases. The CDR3 is 13 residues long. Per the germline V gene, CDR1 is SNHLY and CDR2 is FYNNEI. V was cut by 2 bases and J by 1 base, with 6 bases left in between. DNA of the CDR3: TGTGCCAGCAGTGAACAGGGATCCTACGAGCAGTACTTC. It yields the protein CASSEQGSYEQYF.